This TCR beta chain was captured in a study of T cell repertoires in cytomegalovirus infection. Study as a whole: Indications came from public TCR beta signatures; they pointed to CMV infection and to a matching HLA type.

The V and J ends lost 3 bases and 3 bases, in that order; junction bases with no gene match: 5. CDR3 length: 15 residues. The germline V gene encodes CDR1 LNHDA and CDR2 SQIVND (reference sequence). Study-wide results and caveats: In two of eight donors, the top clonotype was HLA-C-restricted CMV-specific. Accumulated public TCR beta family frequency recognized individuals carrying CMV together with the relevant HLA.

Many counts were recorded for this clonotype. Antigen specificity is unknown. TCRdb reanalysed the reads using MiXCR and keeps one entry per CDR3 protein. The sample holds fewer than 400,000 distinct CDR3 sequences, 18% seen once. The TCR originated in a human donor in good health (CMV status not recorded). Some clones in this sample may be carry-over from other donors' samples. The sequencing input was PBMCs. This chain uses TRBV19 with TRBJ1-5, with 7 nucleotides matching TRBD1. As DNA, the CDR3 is TGTGCCAGTAGTATGTCGACAGGGTTCAATCAGCCCCAGCATTTT. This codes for CASSMSTGFNQPQHF.